The clone carrying this T cell receptor beta chain has only a few counts. Antigen specificity is unknown. It was with 60 Vbeta and 13 Jbeta primers that the PCR ran. The method was immunoSEQ multiplex PCR; TCRdb's version includes in-frame clones alone and lacks a portion of them. The sample carries some 150,000 clones, 60% to 80% recorded once. The data belong to a study of cytomegalovirus exposure and HLA in healthy donors. Trimming took 2 bases from V and 4 from J, leaving 5 bases between them. The CDR3 extends over 12 amino acids. From germline, CDR1 is MNHNS and CDR2 SASEGT. Findings of the study overall: TCR beta sequences reportedly predicted the HLA-A and HLA-B alleles of most subjects accurately.

The chain combines TRBV6-1 with TRBJ1-2; D is unresolved. The material sequenced was PBMCs. The origin of this receptor is a woman aged 25 to 39 in good health and CMV-seronegative. CDR3 bases: TGTGCCAGCAGTGAACATCCCTATGGCTACACCTTC. This codes for CASSEHPYGYTF.